The TCR beta chain described here comes from a study of response to subunit inactivated influenza vaccine. This clonotype has a handful of counts. One end of the junction varies from germline; a read error may be responsible. TCRdb re-called the RT-PCR reads through MiXCR, storing one row per CDR3 protein. The sample consists of hundreds of thousands of distinct CDR3 sequences, around 15% of them appearing once. The TCR originated in a man aged 50 to 60 who received an inactivated influenza vaccine. This material consisted of PBMCs from blood, taken around 15 days before vaccination.

The CDR3 spells CASSLAGRGNILF. In nucleotides, the CDR3 is TGTGCCAGCAGCTTAGCGGGGAGGGGCAACATCCTGTTC. This chain connects TRBV7-2 to TRBJ2-7; 7 nucleotides match TRBD2. The CDR3 consists of 13 residues. The V gene's germline CDR1 is SGHTA and CDR2 FQGNSA.